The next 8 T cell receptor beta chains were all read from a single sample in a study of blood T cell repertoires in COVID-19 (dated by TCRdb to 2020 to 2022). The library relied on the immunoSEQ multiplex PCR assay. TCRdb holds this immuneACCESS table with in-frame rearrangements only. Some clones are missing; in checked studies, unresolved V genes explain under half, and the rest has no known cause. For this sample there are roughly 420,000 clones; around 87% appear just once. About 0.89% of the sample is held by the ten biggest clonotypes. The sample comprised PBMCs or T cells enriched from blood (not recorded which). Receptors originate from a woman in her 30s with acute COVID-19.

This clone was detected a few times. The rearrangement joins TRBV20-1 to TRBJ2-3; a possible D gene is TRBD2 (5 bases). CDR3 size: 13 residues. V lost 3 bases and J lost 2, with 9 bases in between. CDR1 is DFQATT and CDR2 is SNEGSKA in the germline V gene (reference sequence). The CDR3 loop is CSASSGLTDTQYF. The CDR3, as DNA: TGCAGTGCTAGTTCTGGACTCACAGATACGCAGTATTTT.

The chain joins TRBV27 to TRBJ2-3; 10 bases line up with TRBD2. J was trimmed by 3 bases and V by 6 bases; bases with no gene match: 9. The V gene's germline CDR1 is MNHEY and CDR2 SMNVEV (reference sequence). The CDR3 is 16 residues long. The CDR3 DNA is TGTGCCAGCAGGAGCCTAGCGGGGGCTTTTACAGATACGCAGTATTTT. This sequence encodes CASRSLAGAFTDTQYF.

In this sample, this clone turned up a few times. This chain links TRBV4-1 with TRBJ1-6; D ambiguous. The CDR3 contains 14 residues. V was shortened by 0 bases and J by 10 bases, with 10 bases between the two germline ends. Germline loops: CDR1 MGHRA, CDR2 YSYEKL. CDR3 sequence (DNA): TGCGCCAGCAGCCAAGAACGGTTTAGATCACCCCTCCACTTT. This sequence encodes CASSQERFRSPLHF.

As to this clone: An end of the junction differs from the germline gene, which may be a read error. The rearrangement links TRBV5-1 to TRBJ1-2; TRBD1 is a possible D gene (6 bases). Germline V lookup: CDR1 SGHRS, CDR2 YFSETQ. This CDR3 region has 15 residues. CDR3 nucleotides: TGCGCCAGCAGGTTGGACAGTACAAAGAACTATGGCTACACCTTC. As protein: CASRLDSTKNYGYTF.

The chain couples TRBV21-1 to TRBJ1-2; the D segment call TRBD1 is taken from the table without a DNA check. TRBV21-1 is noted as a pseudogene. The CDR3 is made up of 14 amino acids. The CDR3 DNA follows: TGTGCCAGCAGCAAAGGTTGGCCCCCCTATGGCTACACCTTC. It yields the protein CASSKGWPPYGYTF.

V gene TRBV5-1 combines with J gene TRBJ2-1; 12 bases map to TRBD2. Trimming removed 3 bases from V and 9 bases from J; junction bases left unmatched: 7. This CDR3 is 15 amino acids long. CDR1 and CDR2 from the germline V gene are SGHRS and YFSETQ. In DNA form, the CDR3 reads TGCGCCAGCAGCTCGCCGGGACTAGCGGGCCCTGAGCAGTTCTTC. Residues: CASSSPGLAGPEQFF.

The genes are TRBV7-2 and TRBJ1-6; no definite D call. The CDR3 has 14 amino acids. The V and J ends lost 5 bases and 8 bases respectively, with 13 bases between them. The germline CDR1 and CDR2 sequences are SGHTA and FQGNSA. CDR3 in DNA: TGTGCCAGCAGCAAGGACTGGGCGGATTCACCCCTCCACTTT. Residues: CASSKDWADSPLHF. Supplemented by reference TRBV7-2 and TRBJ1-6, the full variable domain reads GAGVSQSPSNKVTEKGKDVELRCDPISGHTALYWYRQSLGQGLEFLIYFQGNSAPDKSGLPSDRFSAERTGGSVSTLTIQRTQQEDSAVYLCASSKDWADSPLHFGNGTRLTVT.

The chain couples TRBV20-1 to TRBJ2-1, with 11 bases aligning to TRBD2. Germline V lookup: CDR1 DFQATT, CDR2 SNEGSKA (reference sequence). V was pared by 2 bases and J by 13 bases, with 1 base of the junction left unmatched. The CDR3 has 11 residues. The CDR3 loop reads CSARLAGGQFF. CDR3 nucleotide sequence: TGCAGTGCTAGACTAGCGGGGGGCCAGTTCTTC.